This T cell receptor beta chain is from a study of T-cell reconstitution after alpha-beta-depleted transplantation in children. V was cut by 3 bases and J by 4 bases, with 5 bases left in between. The CDR3 has 12 amino acids. Germline CDR1 reads SNHLY; CDR2 reads FYNNEI. As it was prepared, the TCRbeta library received unique molecular identifiers. TCRdb passed the PCR reads through MiXCR, listing each CDR3 protein once. The sample has approximately 85,000 distinct CDR3 sequences, roughly a sixth seen once; the top ten hold roughly a fifth. This sequence originates from a male patient under 10 years old who had a stem cell transplant for acute lymphoblastic leukemia, so the T cells may come from the graft donor. The chain has TRBV2 and TRBJ2-3; no clear D. Sequences were derived from PBMCs, mostly from graft donor cells, sampled 180 days after TCRalphabeta/CD19-depleted stem cell transplant. The CDR3 is CASSEASDTQYF. The CDR3 DNA follows: TGTGCCAGCAGTGAGGCTTCAGATACGCAGTATTTT.